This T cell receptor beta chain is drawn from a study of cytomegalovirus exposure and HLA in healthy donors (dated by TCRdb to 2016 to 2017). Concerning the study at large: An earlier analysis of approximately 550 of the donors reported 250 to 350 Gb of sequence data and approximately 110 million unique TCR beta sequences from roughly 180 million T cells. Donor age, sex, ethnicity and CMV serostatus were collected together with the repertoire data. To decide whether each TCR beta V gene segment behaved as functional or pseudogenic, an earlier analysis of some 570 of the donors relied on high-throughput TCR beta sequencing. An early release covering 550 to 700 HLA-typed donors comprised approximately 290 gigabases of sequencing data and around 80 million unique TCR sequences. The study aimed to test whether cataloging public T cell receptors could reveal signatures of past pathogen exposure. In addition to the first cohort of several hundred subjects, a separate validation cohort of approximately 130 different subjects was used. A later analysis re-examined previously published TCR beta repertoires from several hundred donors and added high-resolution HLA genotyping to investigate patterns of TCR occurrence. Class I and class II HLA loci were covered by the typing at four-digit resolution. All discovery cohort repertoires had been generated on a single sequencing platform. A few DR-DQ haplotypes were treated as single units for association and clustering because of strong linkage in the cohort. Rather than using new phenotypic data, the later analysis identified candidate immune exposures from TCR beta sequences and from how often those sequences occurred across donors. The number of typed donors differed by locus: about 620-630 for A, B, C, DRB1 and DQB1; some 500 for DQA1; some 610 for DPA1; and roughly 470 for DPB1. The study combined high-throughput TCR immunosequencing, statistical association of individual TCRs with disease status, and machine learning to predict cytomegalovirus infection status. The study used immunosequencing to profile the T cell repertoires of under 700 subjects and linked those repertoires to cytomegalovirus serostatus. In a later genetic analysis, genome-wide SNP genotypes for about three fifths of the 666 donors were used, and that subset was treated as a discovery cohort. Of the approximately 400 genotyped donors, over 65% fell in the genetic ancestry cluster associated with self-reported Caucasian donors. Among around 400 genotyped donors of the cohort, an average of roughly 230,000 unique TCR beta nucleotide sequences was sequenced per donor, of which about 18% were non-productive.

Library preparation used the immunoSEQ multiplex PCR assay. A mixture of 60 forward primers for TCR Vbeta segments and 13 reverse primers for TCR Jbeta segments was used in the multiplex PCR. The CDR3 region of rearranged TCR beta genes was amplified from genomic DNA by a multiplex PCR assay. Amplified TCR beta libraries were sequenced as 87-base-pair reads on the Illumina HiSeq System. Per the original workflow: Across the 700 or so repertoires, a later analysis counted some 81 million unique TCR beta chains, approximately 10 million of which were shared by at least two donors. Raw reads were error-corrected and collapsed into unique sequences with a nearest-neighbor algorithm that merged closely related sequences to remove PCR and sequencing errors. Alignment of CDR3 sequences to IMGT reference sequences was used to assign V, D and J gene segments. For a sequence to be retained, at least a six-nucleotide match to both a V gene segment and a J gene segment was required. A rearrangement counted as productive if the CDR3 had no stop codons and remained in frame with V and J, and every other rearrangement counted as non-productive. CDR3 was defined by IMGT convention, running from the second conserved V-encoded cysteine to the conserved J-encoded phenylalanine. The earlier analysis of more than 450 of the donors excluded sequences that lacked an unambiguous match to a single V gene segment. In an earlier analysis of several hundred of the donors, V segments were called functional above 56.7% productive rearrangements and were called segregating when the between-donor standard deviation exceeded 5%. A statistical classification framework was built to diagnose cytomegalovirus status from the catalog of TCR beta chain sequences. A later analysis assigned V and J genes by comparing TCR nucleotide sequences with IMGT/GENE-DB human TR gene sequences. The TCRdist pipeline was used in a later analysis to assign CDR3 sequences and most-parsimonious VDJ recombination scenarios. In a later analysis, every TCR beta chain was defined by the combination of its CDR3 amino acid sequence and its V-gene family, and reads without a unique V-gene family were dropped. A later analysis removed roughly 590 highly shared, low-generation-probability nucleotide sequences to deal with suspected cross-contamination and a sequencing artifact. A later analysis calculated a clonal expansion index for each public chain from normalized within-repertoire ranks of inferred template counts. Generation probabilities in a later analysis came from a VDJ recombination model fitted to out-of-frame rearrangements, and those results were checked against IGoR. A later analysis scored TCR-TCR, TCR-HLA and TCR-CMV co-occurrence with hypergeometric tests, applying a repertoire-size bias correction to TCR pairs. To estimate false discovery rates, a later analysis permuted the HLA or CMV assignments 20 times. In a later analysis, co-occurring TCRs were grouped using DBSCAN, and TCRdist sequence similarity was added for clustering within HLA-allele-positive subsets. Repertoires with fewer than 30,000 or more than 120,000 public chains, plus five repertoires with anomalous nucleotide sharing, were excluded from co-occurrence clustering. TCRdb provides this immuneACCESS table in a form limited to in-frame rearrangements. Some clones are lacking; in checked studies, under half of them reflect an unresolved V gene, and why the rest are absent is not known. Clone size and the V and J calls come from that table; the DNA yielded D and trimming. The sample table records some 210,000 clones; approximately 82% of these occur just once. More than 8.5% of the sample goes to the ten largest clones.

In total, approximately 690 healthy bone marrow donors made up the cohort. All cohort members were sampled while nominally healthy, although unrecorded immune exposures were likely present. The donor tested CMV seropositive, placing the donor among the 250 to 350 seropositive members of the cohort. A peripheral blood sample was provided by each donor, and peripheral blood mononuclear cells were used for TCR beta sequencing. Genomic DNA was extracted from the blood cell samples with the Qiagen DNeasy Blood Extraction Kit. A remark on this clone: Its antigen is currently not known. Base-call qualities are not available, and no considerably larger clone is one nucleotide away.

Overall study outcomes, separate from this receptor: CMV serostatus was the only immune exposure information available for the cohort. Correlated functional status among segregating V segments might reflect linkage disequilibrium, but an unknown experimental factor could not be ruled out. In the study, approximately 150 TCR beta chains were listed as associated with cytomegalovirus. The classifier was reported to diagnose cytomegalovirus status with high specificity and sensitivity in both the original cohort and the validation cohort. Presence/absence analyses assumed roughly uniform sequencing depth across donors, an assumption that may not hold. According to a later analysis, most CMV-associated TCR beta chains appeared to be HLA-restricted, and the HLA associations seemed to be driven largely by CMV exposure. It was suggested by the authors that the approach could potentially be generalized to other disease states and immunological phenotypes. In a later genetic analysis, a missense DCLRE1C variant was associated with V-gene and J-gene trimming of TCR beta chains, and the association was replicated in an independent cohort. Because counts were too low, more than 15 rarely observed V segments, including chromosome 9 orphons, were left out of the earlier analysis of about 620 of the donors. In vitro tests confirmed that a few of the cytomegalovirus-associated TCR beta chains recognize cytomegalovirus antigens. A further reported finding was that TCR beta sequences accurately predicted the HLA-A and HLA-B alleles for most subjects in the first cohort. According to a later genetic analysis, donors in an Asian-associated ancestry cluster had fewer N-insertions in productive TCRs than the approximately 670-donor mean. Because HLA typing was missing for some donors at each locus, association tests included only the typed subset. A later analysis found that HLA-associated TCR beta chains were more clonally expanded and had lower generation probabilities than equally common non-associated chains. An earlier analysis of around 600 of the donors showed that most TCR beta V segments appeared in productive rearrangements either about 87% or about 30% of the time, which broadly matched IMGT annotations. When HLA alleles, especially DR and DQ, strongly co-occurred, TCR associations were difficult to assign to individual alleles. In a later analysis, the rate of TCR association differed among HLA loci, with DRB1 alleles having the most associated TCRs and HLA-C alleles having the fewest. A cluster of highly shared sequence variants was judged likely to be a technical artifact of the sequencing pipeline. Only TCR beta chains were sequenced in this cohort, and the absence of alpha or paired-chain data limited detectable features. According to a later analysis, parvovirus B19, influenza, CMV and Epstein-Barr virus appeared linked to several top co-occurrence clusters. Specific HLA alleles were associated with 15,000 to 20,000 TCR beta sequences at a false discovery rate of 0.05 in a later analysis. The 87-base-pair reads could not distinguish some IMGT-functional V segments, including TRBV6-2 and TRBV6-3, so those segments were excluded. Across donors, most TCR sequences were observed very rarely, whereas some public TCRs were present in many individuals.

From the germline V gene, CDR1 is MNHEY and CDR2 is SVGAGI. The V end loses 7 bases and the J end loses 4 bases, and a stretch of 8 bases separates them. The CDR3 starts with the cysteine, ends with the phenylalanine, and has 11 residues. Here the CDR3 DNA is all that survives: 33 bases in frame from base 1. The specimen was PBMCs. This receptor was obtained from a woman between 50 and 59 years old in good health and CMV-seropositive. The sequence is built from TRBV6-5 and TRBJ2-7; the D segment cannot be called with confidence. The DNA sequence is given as TGTGCCAGCAAGCTAGGTTACGAGCAGTACTTC. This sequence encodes CASKLGYEQYF.